A selection of T cell receptor beta chains follows, all from one sample in a study of neurological immune-mediated disorders. Via MiXCR, TCRdb re-called the 5' RACE reads, giving one row per CDR3 protein. The data contain 70,000 to 75,000 distinct CDR3 sequences, roughly an eighth of them seen just once; the ten biggest clones take up about 4.6%. Sequenced input: PBMCs. These receptors all stem from a female donor with HTLV-1-associated myelopathy (HAM/TSP). Each CDR3 is given with its conserved first and last residue. A D gene is named only where the DNA matches it firmly. Clone sizes are given selectively: once, few, many, or a class where the clone is expanded.

TRBJ1-2 TRBV11-2 14 NA many TGTGCCAGCAGCTTGGAAAGCAGTACCTATGGCTACACCTTC CASSLESSTYGYTF
TRBJ1-5 TRBV20-1 14 NA NA TGCAGTGCTAGAGATTCCCAACGTCAGAAAAGCCAGCATTTT CSARDSQRQKSQHF
TRBJ2-1 TRBV5-6 14 NA many TGTGCCAGCGCCCCCCGTGAGACATCCGTTGAGCAGTTCTTC CASAPRETSVEQFF
TRBJ1-2 TRBV28 14 NA NA TGTGCCAGCCAACGACAGGCTAAGAGCTATGGCTACACCTTC CASQRQAKSYGYTF
TRBJ2-7 TRBV20-1 12 TRBD1 NA TGCAGTGGGCAACAGGGGACCTACGAGCAGTACTTC CSGQQGTYEQYF
TRBJ2-5 TRBV28 18 NA many TGTGCCAGCAGTTTATCTTTTGAGGGGGTAGTGGATGAAGAGACCCAGTACTTC CASSLSFEGVVDEETQYF
TRBJ2-1 TRBV5-1 15 TRBD2 NA TGCGCCAGCAGCTTGGAAGGCGGGAGCTACAATGAGCAGTTCTTC CASSLEGGSYNEQFF
TRBJ1-3 TRBV9 14 NA many TGTGCCAGCAGCGTAGCTTATAGGGGAAACACCATATATTTT CASSVAYRGNTIYF
TRBJ2-2 TRBV3-1 14 NA NA TGTGCCAGCAGCCAGCAGGGTACCACCGGGGAGCTGTTTTTT CASSQQGTTGELFF
TRBJ1-2 TRBV5-1 15 NA many TGCGCCAGCAGCTCGGACAGCAGTTCTAACTATGGCTACACCTTC CASSSDSSSNYGYTF
TRBJ1-5 TRBV5-5 18 TRBD1 many TGTGCCAGCAGCTGGGGGACAGGGGGCACCAATAGCAATCAGCCCCAGCATTTT CASSWGTGGTNSNQPQHF
TRBJ2-1 TRBV11-2 14 NA once TGTGCCAGCAGCTCAGGGCTGGGAGGCAATGAGCAGTTCTTC CASSSGLGGNEQFF
TRBJ1-5 TRBV7-2 16 NA NA TGTGCCAGCAGCTTCAATGCAGGCGCAAGCAATCAGCCCCAGCATTTT CASSFNAGASNQPQHF
TRBJ2-2 TRBV5-1 14 NA NA TGCGCCAGCAGCTTGGCAGGGGCCACCGGGGAGCTGTTTTTT CASSLAGATGELFF
TRBJ2-1 TRBV24-1 15 TRBD2 many TGTGCCATCGCAACGGCGGGGGGCCGGGACAATGAGCAGTTCTTC CAIATAGGRDNEQFF
TRBJ1-3 TRBV10-3 14 NA many TGTGCCATCAACCCCCTGGTTGGTGGAAACACCATATATTTT CAINPLVGGNTIYF
TRBJ1-1 TRBV5-1 15 NA many TGCGCCAGCAGCTCAGTTCCCCAGGGGAACACTGAAGCTTTCTTT CASSSVPQGNTEAFF
TRBJ2-4 TRBV28 12 NA many TGTGCCAGCAGCCTCCAGACTGGCATTCAGTACTTC CASSLQTGIQYF
TRBJ2-3 TRBV27 13 NA many TGTGCCAGCAGTTCCTGGGGGGCAGATACGCAGTATTTT CASSSWGADTQYF
TRBJ1-1 TRBV12-3/TRBV12-4 13 NA NA TGTGCCAGCAGTTTTTCAGCGAACACTGAAGCTTTCTTT CASSFSANTEAFF
TRBJ2-7 TRBV3-1 14 NA many TGTGCCAGCAGCCAATTTGTCAGACTACGGGAGCAGTACTTC CASSQFVRLREQYF
TRBJ2-3 TRBV7-9 13 TRBD2 many TGTGCCAGCAGCGCGACGGGGGGAGATACGCAGTATTTT CASSATGGDTQYF
TRBJ1-1 TRBV29-1 13 NA many TGCAGCGCCCCAGGCTCGCGGAACACTGAAGCTTTCTTT CSAPGSRNTEAFF
TRBJ2-2 TRBV28 16 TRBD2 many TGTGCCAGCAGTTCGGGACTAGCTGGTTTCACCGGGGAGCTGTTTTTT CASSSGLAGFTGELFF
TRBJ1-2 TRBV28 14 TRBD1 many TGTGCCAGCGTCGGGACAGGGGGGAACTATGGCTACACCTTC CASVGTGGNYGYTF